The present TCR beta chain was sequenced within a study of blood T cell repertoires in COVID-19 (dated by TCRdb to the early 2020s). Broadly, across the study: The collaborator samples originated in the United States, Italy and Spain and spanned the acute and convalescent phases of COVID-19. Sample metadata almost always included a de-identified subject ID, COVID-19 status, age in years and sex. The repertoires were made available in a free public database intended to serve as a resource for research on the immune response to SARS-CoV-2. Samples came from the ongoing ImmuneRACE study (first 160 participants) plus 1,254 subjects from 6 global collaborators. The prospective study material was composed of cDNA or gDNA derived from T cells, B-cell-depleted T cells, or PBMCs. Subjects who had been exposed to COVID-19, were actively infected with it, or had recovered from it provided the deeply sampled blood TCRbeta repertoires that made up the dataset. Where available, HLA class I and class II types were obtained from metadata supplied by the sample provider rather than from assay-based typing. The full study reports these points: The amount of clinical and demographic metadata varied by source and participant and was provided uncurated.

TCRbeta CDR3 regions were amplified from genomic DNA by means of the immunoSEQ Assay, a bias-controlled multiplex PCR. In the source study's methods: Within the assay, amplification of reference gene primers was used to estimate how many nucleated cells each sample contained. Sequence reads were collapsed and filtered to measure the absolute abundance of every unique TCRbeta CDR3 rearrangement. For each sample, productive Simpson clonality was calculated by taking the square root of Simpson's diversity index across productive rearrangements. As stored in TCRdb, this immuneACCESS dataset retains in-frame rearrangements with V and J assigned. A fraction of the clones does not appear; measured against another copy, unresolved V genes explain less than half of the discrepancy, and the remainder lacks a known reason. That table supplies the V and J calls and clone size; D and trimming were determined from the DNA. The sample profile shows about 240,000 clones; around 89% of them were found once. Under 5% of the sample goes to the ten largest clones.

Trimming takes 5 bases off V and 14 bases off J; junction bases not matched to a gene: 18. There are 16 amino acids in the CDR3, from cysteine to phenylalanine inclusive. Just CDR3 DNA is preserved here, 48 bases in frame from base 1. The germline V gene (reference sequence) specifies PRHDT as CDR1 and FYEKMQ as CDR2. Participants in the prospective study were enrolled through a virtual design, were aged roughly 18 to 95 years, and lived in roughly 24 United States geographic areas. Cohort assignment in the prospective study relied on participant-reported clinical history from a screening survey and a study questionnaire. Recovered participants in ImmuneRACE Cohort 3 were defined by two consecutive negative NP/OP PCR tests, clearance by a healthcare professional, or resolution of symptoms. Mobile phlebotomists in the prospective study collected whole blood, serum and a nasopharyngeal or oropharyngeal swab from every participant. Participants in the prospective study had the option to provide additional blood draws and questionnaires over an approximately 2-month period. Before DNA extraction, blood samples from the prospective study were shipped at room temperature or frozen.

This clone came up once. The target of this receptor is not known. No base quality information exists; no much larger clone differs at one position. Sequenced sample: PBMCs or T cells enriched from blood (not recorded which). The V and J segments used are TRBV13 and TRBJ2-1; TRBD1 matches 10 bases in the middle. The TCR originated in a woman aged 25 to 45 who had recovered from COVID-19. The nucleotides read TGTGCCAGCAGCAGACAGGGGGCTGGTTTTTTCGGGGTCGAGTTCTTC. This gives the protein CASSRQGAGFFGVEFF.